This is a list of T cell receptor beta chains from one sample in a study of cytomegalovirus exposure and HLA in healthy donors. Clones were sequenced by immunoSEQ multiplex PCR, and TCRdb holds only the in-frame ones, with some missing. The repertoire has around 140,000 clones, 75% to 85% of them found once; the top ten carry just over 4.5%. Sample: PBMCs. The receptor set was obtained from a man aged 35-49 years in good health and CMV-seronegative. The CDR3 runs from the conserved cysteine through the conserved F or W. D genes are given only for firm matches. The size of a clone is reported for some rows only, either as once, few or many, or as a class for expanded clones.

clone_size | j_call | cdr3_length | d_call | v_call | cdr3_nt | cdr3_aa
NA | TRBJ2-7 | 14 | TRBD2 | TRBV10-3 | TGTGCCATCAGTGCGGGAGGACTCCTCTACGAGCAGTACTTC | CAISAGGLLYEQYF
NA | TRBJ2-3 | 16 | TRBD2 | TRBV27 | TGTGCCAGCAGTTTATCGCTCCGGACTAGCCCAGATACGCAGTATTTT | CASSLSLRTSPDTQYF
NA | TRBJ2-7 | 16 | NA | TRBV11-2 | TGTGCCAGCAGTCTCTCATCACAGGGGACTCCCTACGAGCAGTACTTC | CASSLSSQGTPYEQYF
NA | TRBJ1-6 | 15 | NA | TRBV25-1 | TGTGCCAGCAGTGAATTTGAACACGGGAATTCACCCCTCCACTTT | CASSEFEHGNSPLHF
NA | TRBJ1-2 | 13 | NA | TRBV12-5 | TGTGCTAGTGGTTTCAGGGTTAACTATGGCTACACCTTC | CASGFRVNYGYTF
few | TRBJ1-4 | 14 | TRBD1 | TRBV2 | TGTGCCAGCACGACAGGGACAACTAATGAAAAACTGTTTTTT | CASTTGTTNEKLFF
NA | TRBJ2-5 | 15 | NA | TRBV11-2 | TGTGCCAGCAGCTTAGTACGAGGTTTCCAAGAGACCCAGTACTTC | CASSLVRGFQETQYF
NA | TRBJ2-7 | 11 | NA | TRBV2 | TGTGCCAGCAGTCCCCTGTTCGAGCAGTACTTC | CASSPLFEQYF
once | TRBJ2-7 | 16 | TRBD1 | TRBV11-2 | TGTGCCAGCAGCTTTGCGACAGGGGGCGCTCCCTACGAGCAGTACTTC | CASSFATGGAPYEQYF
NA | TRBJ1-4 | 12 | NA | TRBV19 | TGTGCCACCAGACTCACTAATGAAAAACTGTTTTTT | CATRLTNEKLFF
NA | TRBJ1-3 | 16 | NA | TRBV9 | TGTGCCAGCAGCGTAGGGCCCCTGCAGACTGGAAACACCATATATTTT | CASSVGPLQTGNTIYF
few | TRBJ2-2 | 14 | NA | TRBV6-5 | TGTGCCAGCCGCGTAGGGGTCCGGGCCGGGGAGCTGTTTTTT | CASRVGVRAGELFF
NA | TRBJ2-7 | 14 | TRBD1 | TRBV7-2 | TGTGCCAGTCAAAGAGGGGACAGGTCCGCTCAGCAGTACTTC | CASQRGDRSAQQYF
NA | TRBJ1-1 | 13 | NA | TRBV6-5 | TGTGCCAGCAGTTGGGGACAGAACACTGAAGCTTTCTTT | CASSWGQNTEAFF
NA | TRBJ1-1 | 12 | NA | TRBV5-4 | TGTGCCAGCAGCTTCCAGAACACTGAAGCTTTCTTT | CASSFQNTEAFF
NA | TRBJ2-2 | 18 | TRBD2 | TRBV7-8 | TGTGCCAGCAGCCCTCCCGAGGGGCGGGGGAAGTACACCGGGGAGCTGTTTTTT | CASSPPEGRGKYTGELFF
NA | TRBJ1-1 | 12 | TRBD1 | TRBV7-9 | TGTTCCAGCAGTCCTCGGACAGGTGAAGCTTTCTTT | CSSSPRTGEAFF
NA | TRBJ2-6 | 16 | NA | TRBV9 | TGTGCCAGCAGCCCTCAGACAGCTAATGGGGCCAACGTCCTGACTTTC | CASSPQTANGANVLTF
NA | TRBJ2-7 | 13 | TRBD1 | TRBV6-5 | TGTGCCAGCAGGCGACAGGGCCCCTACGAGCAGTACTTC | CASRRQGPYEQYF
NA | TRBJ1-2 | 15 | TRBD1 | TRBV18 | TGTGCCAGCTCACTAGAGACAGGGGGAAGCTATGGCTACACCTTC | CASSLETGGSYGYTF
few | TRBJ1-6 | 14 | TRBD1 | TRBV7-2 | TGTGCCAGCAGCCCACAGGGGTATAATTCACCCCTCCACTTT | CASSPQGYNSPLHF
NA | TRBJ2-2 | 16 | NA | TRBV9 | TGTGCCAGCAGCGTAGAAGATCAGGGAACGACCGGGGAGCTGTTTTTT | CASSVEDQGTTGELFF